This entry lists 14 T cell receptor beta chains sequenced from one sample in a study of T cell repertoires in cytomegalovirus infection. TCRdb fed the reads into MiXCR, producing one record per CDR3 protein. The sample has about 310,000 distinct CDR3 sequences, roughly a tenth seen once. What was sequenced was PBMCs. These receptors were taken from a human donor in good health (CMV status not recorded). Some clones in this sample may be carry-over from other donors' samples.

CDR3 nucleotide sequence: TGTGCCAGCAGCGCGGACTGGGGGGATACGCAGTATTTT. As protein: CASSADWGDTQYF. The rearrangement uses TRBV9 and TRBJ2-3, with D possibly being TRBD1 or TRBD2 (5 bases each). Germline V gene sequence: CDR1 SGDLS, CDR2 YYNGEE. The CDR3 is 13 residues long. Trimming removed 3 bases at V and 6 bases at J, with 11 bases between.

This clonotype was found many times. The chain is built from TRBV12-3 or TRBV12-4 and TRBJ1-2; possibly TRBD1 for D (6 bases). V lost 5 bases, J lost 4 bases, and 14 bases lay in between. This CDR3 has 14 amino acids. CDR3: CASSPGGGPYGYTF. The CDR3 DNA reads as TGTGCCAGCAGTCCCGGAGGGGGGCCCTATGGCTACACCTTC.

This clonotype was picked up many times. This chain connects TRBV7-2 to TRBJ1-1, with a weak D call TRBD1 (6 bases). With 4 bases removed from V and 6 bases from J, the gap between germline ends came to 12 bases. Per germline, CDR1 SGHTA and CDR2 FQGNSA. This CDR3 has 13 residues. The CDR3 DNA is TGTGCCAGCAGCTGGCAACAGGGTTCTGAAGCTTTCTTT. It encodes CASSWQQGSEAFF. Drawing the rest from reference TRBV7-2 and TRBJ1-1, the complete variable domain is GAGVSQSPSNKVTEKGKDVELRCDPISGHTALYWYRQSLGQGLEFLIYFQGNSAPDKSGLPSDRFSAERTGGSVSTLTIQRTQQEDSAVYLCASSWQQGSEAFFGQGTRLTVV.

This clonotype was observed at least ten times. The chain carries TRBV6-6 and TRBJ2-7; either TRBD1 or TRBD2 may fit D (5 bases each). There are 14 residues in the CDR3. CDR1 and CDR2 from the germline V gene are MNHNY and SVGAGI (reference sequence). The V end was cut by 6 bases, the J end by 3 bases, with 15 bases between. The CDR3 region has the DNA TGTGCCAGCAGCCAGTGGGGACGGAACTACGAGCAGTACGTC. Its protein is CASSQWGRNYEQYV.

This clonotype was seen ten or more times. The rearrangement uses TRBV7-8 and TRBJ1-6; D remains unclear. This CDR3 contains 12 residues. V gave up 0 bases and J gave up 16 bases, with 10 bases separating them. Looked up from germline, CDR1 is SGHVS and CDR2 is FQNEAQ. The CDR3 protein is CASSLAGSLLHF. The CDR3 coding sequence is TGTGCCAGCAGCTTAGCGGGCAGCCTACTCCACTTT.

This clonotype was counted ten times or more. The chain links TRBV19 to TRBJ1-1, with D possibly TRBD1 on 5 matching bases. CDR1 is LNHDA, CDR2 SQIVND, per germline (reference sequence). V lost 3 bases to trimming and J lost 5 bases, with 28 bases between them. The CDR3 consists of 19 residues. The CDR3 spells CASSISHRGTRKSGTEAFF. The DNA of the CDR3 is TGTGCCAGTAGTATCTCCCATCGGGGCACTAGAAAATCGGGAACTGAAGCTTTCTTT.

This clonotype showed up many times. The J gene is TRBJ2-3, the V gene TRBV7-9; TRBD2 might be the D (6 bases). CDR1 and CDR2 (germline): SEHNR, FQNEAQ (reference sequence). V dropped 5 bases and J dropped 6 bases, with 18 bases sitting between them. This CDR3 contains 15 residues. CDR3 coding DNA: TGTGCCAGCAGCCAATCGGAAGCGGCGGGGGATACGCAGTATTTT. Encoded protein: CASSQSEAAGDTQYF.

The rearrangement links TRBV9 to TRBJ1-5; D gene unclear. The CDR3 is 14 amino acids. The V end lost 0 bases, the J end lost 5 bases, and 9 bases lay between the germline ends. CDR1 SGDLS and CDR2 YYNGEE come from the germline V gene. The CDR3 here is CASSVEAGHQPQHF. The CDR3 coding sequence is TGTGCCAGCAGCGTAGAGGCAGGACATCAGCCCCAGCATTTT.

A few counts support this clonotype. The rearrangement links TRBV5-1 to TRBJ2-1; 11 bases match TRBD2. V lost 2 bases and J lost 5; bases outside the gene matches: 3. This CDR3 spans 15 amino acids. Germline V gene lookup returns CDR1 SGHRS and CDR2 YFSETQ. CDR3 nucleotides: TGCGCCAGCAGCTTTAGCGGGGGGGCAAACAATGAGCAGTTCTTC. It is translated as CASSFSGGANNEQFF.

This clonotype came up many times. The rearrangement links TRBV11-1 to TRBJ1-2; 7 nucleotides line up with TRBD1. This CDR3 region has 14 residues. V was pared by 1 base and J by 4 bases, with 3 bases of the junction left unmatched. CDR1 is SGHAT and CDR2 is FQDESV in the germline V gene (reference sequence). This chain's CDR3 is CASSLVPGGYGYTF. The CDR3 DNA reads as TGTGCCAGCAGCTTAGTCCCAGGGGGCTATGGCTACACCTTC.

The chain uses TRBV20-1 and TRBJ2-7; D might be TRBD2 (6 bases). Germline CDR1 is DFQATT and CDR2 is SNEGSKA (reference sequence). The V end was cut by 6 bases, the J end by 0 bases, with 15 bases between. The CDR3 consists of 14 residues. CDR3 in DNA: TGCAGTGCCCTGAAGGGGAGGAGCTCCTACGAGCAGTACTTC. Its protein is CSALKGRSSYEQYF.

This clonotype was counted at least ten times. The chain employs TRBV28 and TRBJ1-1; tentatively, D is TRBD1 (6 bases). Germline-derived CDR1 and CDR2 are MDHEN and SYDVKM. The CDR3 covers 14 residues. Trimming stripped 5 bases from V and 5 bases from J, with 15 bases between. The CDR3 loop reads CASSPLQGRTEAFF. The DNA of the CDR3 is TGTGCCAGCAGTCCCCTTCAGGGGAGGACTGAAGCTTTCTTT.

Ten or more counts support this clonotype. The chain is built from TRBV5-4 and TRBJ1-1, with TRBD1 matching 8 bases. The germline V gene encodes CDR1 SGHNT and CDR2 YYREEE (reference sequence). There are 16 residues in the CDR3. V was pared by 2 bases and J by 6 bases, with 12 bases of the junction left unmatched. CDR3 sequence (DNA): TGTGCCAGCAGCTTTGGACGACGGCAGGGGGCGGCTGAAGCTTTCTTT. As protein: CASSFGRRQGAAEAFF.

This clonotype came up many times. V usage is TRBV5-8 and J usage is TRBJ2-1; D remains ambiguous. CDR1 and CDR2 (germline): SGHTS, YDEGEE. Trimming removed 0 bases at V and 8 bases at J, with 9 bases between. The CDR3 totals 13 residues. CDR3: CASSLGYRDEQFF. The CDR3 DNA reads as TGTGCCAGCAGCTTGGGTTATAGGGATGAGCAGTTCTTC.